Listed here are 11 T cell receptor beta chains from one sample, sequenced in a study of beta chain features in type 1 diabetes. What was sequenced were expressed TCRB transcripts, since all of the isolated RNA had been reverse transcribed. Measured with immunoSEQ multiplex PCR; TCRdb has only the in-frame clones, and not every one. The repertoire holds 600,000 to 650,000 clones, with 15% to 19% as singletons. Sequencing was carried out using naive CD4+ T cells from blood. The receptors shown here come from a man aged 18 to 30 in good health.

J is TRBJ2-1 and V is TRBV5-1; 7 bases are shared with TRBD2. After removal of 3 bases from V and 1 base from J, the junction contained 4 bases not matched to a gene. The CDR3 is made up of 15 amino acids. Germline V gives CDR1 SGHRS, CDR2 YFSETQ. CDR3 DNA: TGCGCCAGCAGCTCCCGCGGGGGATCCTACAATGAGCAGTTCTTC. Translated: CASSSRGGSYNEQFF.

This clone has a handful of counts. The V call is TRBV7-2, the J call TRBJ1-4; a weak D match, TRBD1 (5 bases). Germline CDR1 is SGHTA and CDR2 is FQGNSA. The CDR3 runs to 15 residues. V was trimmed by 2 bases and J by 5 bases, leaving 12 bases between them. The CDR3 DNA sequence: TGTGCCAGCAGCTTATCGTTCAGGGCAAATGAAAAACTGTTTTTT. It translates to CASSLSFRANEKLFF.

The chain employs TRBV5-1 and TRBJ1-1; D is undetermined. The germline CDR1 and CDR2 sequences are SGHRS and YFSETQ. This CDR3 spans 16 amino acids. V dropped 0 bases and J dropped 5 bases, with 17 bases sitting between them. CDR3 DNA sequence: TGCGCCAGCAGCTTGGAGATGGGCCCCGCGGGAACTGAAGCTTTCTTT. Encoded protein: CASSLEMGPAGTEAFF. Full variable domain (outside the CDR3, taken from reference TRBV5-1 and TRBJ1-1): KAGVTQTPRYLIKTRGQQVTLSCSPISGHRSVSWYQQTPGQGLQFLFEYFSETQRNKGNFPGRFSGRQFSNSRSEMNVSTLELGDSALYLCASSLEMGPAGTEAFFGQGTRLTVV.

The V gene is TRBV5-1, the J gene TRBJ2-1; D unclear. Trimming shortened V by 4 bases and J by 8 bases, and 16 bases separated the two germline ends. The CDR3 length is 14 residues. Germline V CDR1 and CDR2: SGHRS, YFSETQ. CDR3 amino acids: CASSARIARHEQFF. The CDR3 bases are TGCGCCAGCAGCGCGAGGATCGCGAGGCATGAGCAGTTCTTC.

This clone showed up just a few times. The rearrangement uses TRBV29-1 and TRBJ1-2; D not certain. Trimming pared 1 base from V and 8 bases from J, leaving 14 bases between. From germline, CDR1 is SQVTM and CDR2 ANQGSEA. The CDR3 loop spans 13 amino acids. CDR3 sequence (DNA): TGCAGCGTTGAAGCCCCCTCAGGAAGGGGCTACACCTTC. Translating it yields CSVEAPSGRGYTF.

The CDR3 region is CASSTAVETQYF. CDR3 nucleotide sequence: TGTGCCAGCAGTACCGCGGTGGAGACCCAGTACTTC. The chain combines TRBV28 with TRBJ2-5; D is undetermined. Trimming left V 5 bases short and J 5 bases short, with 9 bases between. In germline, CDR1 is MDHEN, CDR2 SYDVKM. This CDR3 region has 12 residues.

The genes are TRBV10-3 and TRBJ1-2; no definite D call. Trimming stripped 9 bases from V and 0 bases from J, with 8 bases between. Per germline, CDR1 ENHRY and CDR2 SYGVKD. The CDR3 is made up of 12 amino acids. The CDR3 region has the DNA TGTGCCATTAAGTGGGCTAACTATGGCTACACCTTC. Translated, it gives CAIKWANYGYTF.

This clone was counted only a few times. This rearrangement joins TRBV6-5 to TRBJ2-1; possibly TRBD1 for D (6 bases). This CDR3 spans 16 amino acids. Trimming cost V 0 bases and J 3 bases, with 12 bases left between them. The germline gives CDR1 MNHEY, CDR2 SVGAGI. CDR3 in amino acids: CASSYSSGVVYNEQFF. CDR3 sequence (DNA): TGTGCCAGCAGTTACTCCTCAGGGGTGGTCTACAATGAGCAGTTCTTC.

This clone was seen only a few times. This chain links TRBV7-3 with TRBJ2-1, with 10 bases identical to TRBD1. V lost 4 bases and J lost 0; bases outside the gene matches: 12. The CDR3 consists of 19 residues. Germline V gene sequence: CDR1 SGHTA, CDR2 FQGTGA. The CDR3 loop is CASSSIGDRGSLSYNEQFF. The CDR3 DNA follows: TGTGCCAGCAGCTCCATCGGGGACAGGGGCTCCCTCTCCTACAATGAGCAGTTCTTC.

There are a few counts of this clone. This CDR3 is CASSQERGASGSFEQFF. In nucleotides, the CDR3 is TGCGCCAGCAGCCAAGAAAGGGGGGCTAGCGGGAGCTTTGAGCAGTTCTTC. The chain has TRBV4-1 and TRBJ2-1, with 10 bases fitting TRBD2. The CDR3 runs 17 residues. Trimming removed 0 bases from V and 9 bases from J; junction bases left unmatched: 11. CDR1 and CDR2 (germline): MGHRA, YSYEKL.

This clone was seen a few times. The J gene is TRBJ2-1, the V gene TRBV30, with no clear D. The ends were cut back, 4 bases at V and 8 bases at J, with 9 bases in the middle. CDR3 length equals 11 residues. Germline CDR1 GTSNPN, CDR2 SVGIG (reference sequence). The CDR3 DNA follows: TGTGCCTGGACTCCCGTCTATGAGCAGTTCTTC. Protein product: CAWTPVYEQFF.